This T cell receptor (beta chain) stems from a study of blood T cell repertoires in COVID-19. At the level of the study: Some COVID-19 samples were acute and others convalescent; all came from the United States, Italy and Spain. From T cells, B-cell-depleted T cells, or PBMCs came the material, which was cDNA or gDNA.

Germline V gene lookup returns CDR1 SGHNT and CDR2 YENEEA. Losses at the gene ends were 0 bases for V and 7 bases for J; bases not matched to a gene: 2. CDR3 length equals 13 residues. This clone was seen a single time. Authors' data handling: How many nucleated cells were present was estimated from reference gene primer amplification. Some clones are missing from TCRdb's copy, which holds only in-frame ones; the method was immunoSEQ multiplex PCR. V, J and clone size derive from that table, while D and trimming were established from the DNA sequence. The sample carries 200,000 to 300,000 clones, approximately 90% recorded once.

The V and J genes are TRBV11-3 and TRBJ1-1; 7 positions match TRBD1. Material: peripheral blood. This sequence originates from a man aged 60-69 years who had recovered from COVID-19. CDR3 in DNA: TGTGCCAGCAGCTTAGATGGGACAGATGAAGCTTTCTTT. It is translated as CASSLDGTDEAFF.